These 22 T cell receptor beta chains share one sample of origin, sequenced in a study of T-cell reconstitution after alpha-beta-depleted transplantation in children. The TCRbeta library incorporated unique molecular identifiers. Via MiXCR, TCRdb re-called the PCR reads, giving one row per CDR3 protein. The sample holds 450,000 to 550,000 distinct CDR3 sequences; over 10% are singletons and the top ten take 12% to 15%. Sequenced material: PBMCs, mostly from graft donor cells, taken 180 days after TCRalphabeta/CD19-depleted stem cell transplant. The receptors originated from a female patient aged 2 to 10 who had a stem cell transplant for aplastic anemia, so the T cells may come from the graft donor.

A few counts support this clonotype. The chain uses TRBV10-3 and TRBJ1-1; D gene uncertain. The V and J ends lost 1 base and 4 bases respectively, with 16 bases between them. The CDR3 loop spans 16 amino acids. Germline CDR1 ENHRY, CDR2 SYGVKD. The CDR3 protein is CAISEYKDLLVTEAFF. The CDR3 DNA reads as TGTGCCATCAGTGAGTATAAGGATCTCTTGGTCACTGAAGCTTTCTTT.

The chain combines TRBV25-1 with TRBJ1-1; 7 bases fit TRBD1. Germline-derived CDR1 and CDR2 are MGHDK and SYGVNS. The trim removed 8 bases at V and 0 bases at J, leaving 3 bases unmatched. This CDR3 is 13 amino acids long. This chain's CDR3 is CASRDSMNTEAFF. The CDR3 DNA follows: TGTGCCAGCCGGGACAGCATGAACACTGAAGCTTTCTTT. Drawing the rest from reference TRBV25-1 and TRBJ1-1, the complete variable domain is EADIYQTPRYLVIGTGKKITLECSQTMGHDKMYWYQQDPGMELHLIHYSYGVNSTEKGDLSSESTVSRIRTEHFPLTLESARPSHTSQYLCASRDSMNTEAFFGQGTRLTVV.

This sequence joins TRBV24-1 and TRBJ2-2; D unresolved. Trimming took off 7 bases at V and 5 bases at J, with 10 bases between the two ends. This CDR3 spans 13 amino acids. Germline CDR1 reads KGHDR; CDR2 reads SFDVKD. The CDR3 here is CATRRTETGELFF. The CDR3 region has the DNA TGTGCCACCAGACGGACGGAGACCGGGGAGCTGTTTTTT.

Many counts were recorded for this clonotype. The chain is built from TRBV5-1 and TRBJ1-1; no definite D call. Germline CDR1 and CDR2: SGHRS and YFSETQ. Trimming took off 3 bases at V and 5 bases at J, with 5 bases between the two ends. This CDR3 comprises 11 residues. The DNA for the CDR3 is TGCGCCAGCAGCTCCCGTACTGAAGCTTTCTTT. Protein product: CASSSRTEAFF.

This chain connects TRBV5-1 to TRBJ2-1; D not resolved. The germline V gene has CDR1 SGHRS and CDR2 YFSETQ. There are 14 residues in the CDR3. V lost 0 bases and J 4 bases, leaving 8 bases between the germline ends. The CDR3 sequence is CASSLAARYNEQFF. CDR3 in DNA: TGCGCCAGCAGCTTGGCCGCCAGGTACAATGAGCAGTTCTTC.

The chain uses TRBV12-3 or TRBV12-4 and TRBJ2-5; D possibly uses TRBD1 or TRBD2 (5 bases each). CDR3 size: 13 residues. V was pared by 5 bases and J by 1 base, with 8 bases between. Here the CDR3 reads CASSGTFQETQYF. CDR3 DNA sequence: TGTGCCAGCAGTGGGACCTTCCAAGAGACCCAGTACTTC.

The chain couples TRBV5-1 to TRBJ2-1; 10 bases agree with TRBD2. Germline CDR1 reads SGHRS; CDR2 reads YFSETQ. Losses at the gene ends were 1 base for V and 6 bases for J; bases not matched to a gene: 13. CDR3 size: 18 residues. The CDR3 loop reads CASSLSGPSGRLGNEQFF. CDR3 DNA: TGCGCCAGCAGCTTGTCCGGCCCTAGCGGGAGACTTGGCAATGAGCAGTTCTTC.

The rearrangement uses TRBV20-1 and TRBJ2-1, with unresolved D. CDR3 length: 12 residues. The germline gives CDR1 DFQATT, CDR2 SNEGSKA (reference sequence). V dropped 4 bases and J dropped 7 bases, with 11 bases sitting between them. The CDR3 protein is CSATLTPNEQFF. The CDR3 coding sequence is TGCAGTGCTACCCTTACTCCAAATGAGCAGTTCTTC.

This clonotype occurred a few times. The chain has TRBV24-1 and TRBJ2-7; D is unclear. The V gene lost 0 bases and the J gene lost 5 bases, with 13 bases spanning the gap. The length of the CDR3 is 15 residues. The germline gives CDR1 KGHDR, CDR2 SFDVKD. CDR3 DNA: TGTGCCACCAGTGATTTGTTGTCACCGACCAACGAGCAGTACGTC. Its protein is CATSDLLSPTNEQYV.

The rearrangement joins TRBV27 to TRBJ2-7; TRBD1 aligns across 10 bases. In germline, CDR1 is MNHEY, CDR2 SMNVEV (reference sequence). V shed 6 bases, J shed 3 bases, and the junction held 2 bases outside the gene matches. The CDR3 is 13 residues long. The chain's CDR3 is CASRRTGGYEQYF. CDR3 bases: TGTGCCAGCAGGCGGACAGGGGGCTACGAGCAGTACTTC.

This clonotype was found many times. The rearrangement joins TRBV28 to TRBJ1-4; possibly TRBD1 for D (5 bases). The CDR3 contains 14 residues. Trimming took off 6 bases at V and 6 bases at J, with 14 bases between the two ends. Germline assignment: CDR1 MDHEN and CDR2 SYDVKM. Here the CDR3 DNA reads TGTGCCAGCAGCTCCCCCAAGGGGTATGAAAAACTGTTTTTT. Protein product: CASSSPKGYEKLFF.

V gene TRBV5-4 combines with J gene TRBJ2-7; unclear D gene. V lost 0 bases, J lost 5 bases, and 9 bases lay in between. The CDR3 sequence is 13 residues long. Per the germline V gene, CDR1 is SGHNT and CDR2 is YYREEE (reference sequence). Here the CDR3 reads CASSLGLIDEQYF. The CDR3, as DNA: TGTGCCAGCAGCTTGGGTCTAATCGACGAGCAGTACTTC.

This clonotype came up a few times. The chain joins TRBV4-3 to TRBJ2-3, with a weak D call TRBD2 (6 bases). This CDR3 is built from 19 residues. Trimming pared 1 base from V and 4 bases from J, leaving 24 bases between. Germline values: CDR1 LGHNA, CDR2 YSLEER. The CDR3 loop reads CASSQVPAIRGGRSDTQYF. The CDR3 DNA reads TGCGCCAGCAGCCAAGTCCCCGCGATTCGGGGAGGTCGGTCAGATACGCAGTATTTT.

This clonotype was seen repeatedly, ten times or more. This chain joins TRBV12-3 or TRBV12-4 and TRBJ2-1; 13 positions agree with TRBD2. The CDR3 has 16 amino acids. After removal of 6 bases from V and 0 bases from J, the junction contained 2 bases not matched to a gene. The CDR3 sequence: CASSRTSGSSYNEQFF. The CDR3 DNA is TGTGCCAGCAGCAGGACTAGCGGGAGCTCCTACAATGAGCAGTTCTTC.

V usage is TRBV6-1 and J usage is TRBJ2-7; D perhaps matches TRBD2 (6 bases). The V end was cut by 10 bases, the J end by 2 bases, with 12 bases between. The CDR3 is made up of 12 amino acids. Germline assignment: CDR1 MNHNS and CDR2 SASEGT. The CDR3 DNA reads TGTGCCATGGGGGACTGGCCCTACGAGCAGTACTTC. Encoded protein: CAMGDWPYEQYF.

This clonotype was seen at least ten times. V is TRBV5-6 and J is TRBJ1-2; no clear D gene. Looked up from germline, CDR1 is SGHDT and CDR2 is YYEEEE. V was trimmed by 0 bases and J by 3 bases, leaving 6 bases between them. This CDR3 comprises 13 residues. The CDR3 sequence: CASSLVGYYGYTF. The CDR3 nucleotides are TGTGCCAGCAGCTTGGTGGGATACTATGGCTACACCTTC.

This clonotype came up a few times. The CDR3 is CASRNRVGSPLHF. In DNA, the CDR3 is TGTGCCAGCAGGAACCGAGTTGGTTCACCCCTCCACTTT. The chain has TRBV4-2 and TRBJ1-6, with D uncertain. The CDR3 runs to 13 residues. Germline V lookup: CDR1 LGHNA, CDR2 YNFKEQ. V was cut by 6 bases and J by 9 bases, with 12 bases left in between.

This clonotype was counted ten times or more. The chain has TRBV5-1 and TRBJ2-3; no clear D. V was shortened by 3 bases and J by 0 bases, with 14 bases between the two germline ends. Germline CDR1 is SGHRS and CDR2 is YFSETQ. This CDR3 contains 16 residues. The CDR3 spells CASSWALGTSTDTQYF. CDR3 bases: TGCGCCAGCAGCTGGGCACTTGGAACTAGCACAGATACGCAGTATTTT.

The chain recombines TRBV7-2 with TRBJ2-3; D call uncertain. Looked up from germline, CDR1 is SGHTA and CDR2 is FQGNSA. The CDR3 has 15 amino acids. Trimming left V 1 base short and J 2 bases short, with 10 bases between. The CDR3 protein is CASSLGVTYTDTQYF. CDR3 nucleotides: TGTGCCAGCAGCTTAGGGGTGACTTACACAGATACGCAGTATTTT.

CDR3 coding DNA: TGTGCCAGCAGTTTCCCTCGGGTGGATTGGTACAATGAGCAGTTCTTC. Translating it yields CASSFPRVDWYNEQFF. The rearrangement uses TRBV6-2 or TRBV6-3 and TRBJ2-1, with D uncertain. Germline V gene sequence: CDR1 MNHEY, CDR2 SVGEGT. V shed 4 bases and J shed 4 bases, with 17 bases lying between them. The length of the CDR3 is 16 residues.

This clonotype has more than one count but fewer than ten. The junction does not match germline at one end; this may be a read error. The genes are TRBV7-9 and TRBJ1-1, with D perhaps matching TRBD1 (5 bases). This CDR3 spans 14 amino acids. CDR1 and CDR2 from the germline V gene are SEHNR and FQNEAQ (reference sequence). The CDR3 region is CASSPGTGNAEAFF. For the CDR3, the DNA is TGTGCCAGCAGCCCCGGGACGGGGAACGCTGAAGCTTTCTTT.

This clonotype turned up a few times. The chain recombines TRBV10-3 with TRBJ1-1, with D unclear. The ends were cut back, 0 bases at V and 0 bases at J, with 23 bases in the middle. The CDR3 sequence is 20 residues long. The V gene's germline CDR1 is ENHRY and CDR2 SYGVKD. The DNA of the CDR3 is TGTGCCATCAGTGAGTCGCAAGGGAGACCACTTCGGCTTATGAACACTGAAGCTTTCTTT. Translation gives CAISESQGRPLRLMNTEAFF.